Following are 23 T cell receptor beta chains from one sample sequenced in a study of T-cell reconstitution after alpha-beta-depleted transplantation in children. The TCRbeta library was prepared with unique molecular identifiers. Using its own MiXCR run on the PCR reads, TCRdb lists one record per CDR3 protein. The sample holds 200,000 to 250,000 distinct CDR3 sequences; approximately 9% are singletons and the top ten take approximately 6.6%. The sample here was PBMCs from the stem cell graft donor, taken from the stem cell graft. The source of these receptors is a human donor who donated a stem cell graft to a child with acute lymphoblastic leukemia.

This clonotype was seen a few times. This sequence joins TRBV5-1 and TRBJ2-2; no clear D. In germline, CDR1 is SGHRS, CDR2 YFSETQ. The germline V and J ends were trimmed by 0 bases and 8 bases, with 11 bases remaining between them. The CDR3 length is 14 residues. CDR3 loop: CASSLDPSGGELFF. In DNA, the CDR3 is TGCGCCAGCAGCTTGGACCCCTCCGGAGGGGAGCTGTTTTTT.

This clonotype was seen a few times. The chain uses TRBV5-1 and TRBJ1-4, with 10 bases that match TRBD1. V lost 3 bases, J lost 6 bases, and 5 bases stayed unmatched. Germline CDR1 SGHRS, CDR2 YFSETQ. The CDR3 sequence is 15 residues long. The CDR3 spells CASSSWTGGHEKLFF. The CDR3 nucleotides read TGCGCCAGCAGCTCATGGACAGGGGGTCATGAAAAACTGTTTTTT. Combining the CDR3 with reference TRBV5-1 and TRBJ1-4 gives the whole variable domain KAGVTQTPRYLIKTRGQQVTLSCSPISGHRSVSWYQQTPGQGLQFLFEYFSETQRNKGNFPGRFSGRQFSNSRSEMNVSTLELGDSALYLCASSSWTGGHEKLFFGSGTQLSVL.

The sample holds a few counts of this clonotype. The chain joins TRBV7-9 to TRBJ2-1; D unclear. The germline gives CDR1 SEHNR, CDR2 FQNEAQ (reference sequence). This CDR3 has 13 amino acids. The V gene lost 5 bases and the J gene lost 7 bases, with 12 bases spanning the gap. The chain's CDR3 is CASSPFNANEQFF. The CDR3 nucleotides are TGTGCCAGCAGCCCCTTTAACGCAAATGAGCAGTTCTTC.

The chain uses TRBV24-1 and TRBJ2-1; 11 bases fit TRBD1. The CDR3 spans 15 residues. Germline V gives CDR1 KGHDR, CDR2 SFDVKD. J gave up 6 bases and V 2 bases, and 2 bases lay outside the gene matches. The CDR3 spells CATSDSGTGGNEQFF. CDR3 nucleotides: TGTGCCACCAGTGATTCCGGGACAGGGGGCAATGAGCAGTTCTTC.

V gene TRBV19 combines with J gene TRBJ1-2, with D perhaps TRBD1 (6 bases). The CDR3 loop spans 14 amino acids. Germline CDR1 LNHDA, CDR2 SQIVND (reference sequence). The V and J ends lost 10 bases and 0 bases respectively, with 15 bases between them. CDR3 sequence reads: CATSTGIANYGYTF. The DNA for the CDR3 is TGTGCCACCTCGACAGGAATCGCTAACTATGGCTACACCTTC.

This clonotype was seen more than once but under ten times. V is TRBV9 and J is TRBJ2-3; 12 nucleotides line up with TRBD1. The CDR3 is 17 residues long. V trimming: 4 bases; J trimming: 2 bases; junction bases outside the gene matches: 8. Germline V gene sequence: CDR1 SGDLS, CDR2 YYNGEE. Here the CDR3 DNA reads TGTGCCAGCAGCCTTGGGACAGGGGGCCTAAACACAGATACGCAGTATTTT. Protein sequence: CASSLGTGGLNTDTQYF.

This chain links TRBV6-1 with TRBJ2-2; 10 bases agree with TRBD1. The CDR3 loop spans 15 amino acids. V dropped 8 bases and J dropped 4; count of bases not matched to a gene: 7. Germline loops: CDR1 MNHNS, CDR2 SASEGT. CDR3 region: CASSWTGGSTGELFF. The CDR3 DNA is TGTGCCAGCTCCTGGACAGGGGGGAGCACCGGGGAGCTGTTTTTT.

Worth noting for this clonotype: Given a much more abundant clone one base away, this may be a read error. This sequence joins TRBV29-1 and TRBJ1-2, with TRBD1 as a possible D gene (6 bases). The CDR3 sequence is 11 residues long. Germline V gene sequence: CDR1 SQVTM, CDR2 ANQGSEA. Trimming stripped 4 bases from V and 7 bases from J, with 10 bases between. CDR3 sequence (DNA): TGCAGCGTTGTGGGGGGCTTTGGCTACACCTTC. As protein: CSVVGGFGYTF.

This clonotype was detected only once. The gene calls are TRBV7-2 and TRBJ2-7; D may be TRBD2 (6 bases). V was cut by 5 bases and J by 2 bases, with 16 bases left in between. Germline CDR1 and CDR2: SGHTA and FQGNSA. The CDR3 extends over 15 amino acids. CDR3 loop: CASSPGGVLTYEQYF. The CDR3 DNA reads as TGTGCCAGCAGCCCGGGCGGGGTACTAACCTACGAGCAGTACTTC.

This clonotype was counted many times. The rearrangement links TRBV20-1 to TRBJ1-5; weak D call: TRBD1 (5 bases). Trimming removed 5 bases from V and 7 bases from J, with 15 bases in between. The germline V gene encodes CDR1 DFQATT and CDR2 SNEGSKA (reference sequence). The CDR3 loop spans 13 amino acids. Here the CDR3 reads CSAGGQGGQPQHF. Here the CDR3 DNA reads TGCAGTGCTGGGGGTCAGGGAGGGCAGCCCCAGCATTTT.

The table lists this clonotype with many counts. In DNA form, the CDR3 reads TGTGCCAGCACCAACCCTGGGACCACAGATACGCAGTATTTT. This translates into CASTNPGTTDTQYF. The gene calls are TRBV12-3 or TRBV12-4 and TRBJ2-3; D tentatively fits TRBD1 or TRBD2 (5 bases each). The CDR3 is 14 residues long. The germline V and J ends were trimmed by 7 bases and 2 bases, with 13 bases remaining between them.

This clonotype was found a few times. This sequence joins TRBV12-3 or TRBV12-4 and TRBJ1-1; 12 nucleotides line up with TRBD1. Germline trimming cut 5 bases from V and 12 bases from J; bases unmatched to any gene: 13. The CDR3 sequence is 15 residues long. The CDR3 loop is CASSKLRGQGASTFF. CDR3 nucleotides: TGTGCCAGCAGTAAGCTTCGGGGACAGGGGGCCTCAACTTTCTTT.

This clonotype was counted many times. The genes are TRBV6-2 or TRBV6-3 and TRBJ2-2; 7 positions match TRBD2. CDR3 length equals 15 residues. Germline V lookup: CDR1 MNHEY, CDR2 SVGEGT. With V trimmed by 6 bases and J by 7 bases, 11 bases remained unmatched. CDR3 DNA sequence: TGTGCCAGCAGCCCGAGATTACTAGCGTTCGGGGAGCTGTTTTTT. This codes for CASSPRLLAFGELFF.

The chain recombines TRBV5-1 with TRBJ2-5, with TRBD2 identical over 9 bases. Germline trimming cut 3 bases from V and 5 bases from J; bases unmatched to any gene: 8. The CDR3 totals 15 residues. Germline V gene sequence: CDR1 SGHRS, CDR2 YFSETQ. The CDR3 nucleotides are TGCGCCAGCAGCTCACGGACTAGCGCAACCGAGACCCAGTACTTC. Protein: CASSSRTSATETQYF.

This clonotype was detected once. The chain uses TRBV3-1 and TRBJ1-4, with TRBD1 matching 7 bases. CDR3 length equals 13 residues. Trimming at V came to 4 bases and at J to 7 bases, leaving 3 bases not matched to a gene. Germline loops: CDR1 LGHDT, CDR2 YNNKEL (reference sequence). The chain's CDR3 is CASSPRDSEKLFF. The CDR3 DNA follows: TGTGCCAGCAGCCCCCGGGACAGTGAAAAACTGTTTTTT. Full variable domain (rest looked up from reference TRBV3-1 and TRBJ1-4): DTAVSQTPKYLVTQMGNDKSIKCEQNLGHDTMYWYKQDSKKFLKIMFSYNNKELIINETVPNRFSPKSPDKAHLNLHINSLELGDSAVYFCASSPRDSEKLFFGSGTQLSVL.

In this sample, this clonotype turned up a few times. This chain links TRBV6-5 with TRBJ1-2; 9 nucleotides match TRBD1. J lost 3 bases, V lost 6 bases, and 11 bases had no gene match. The germline CDR1 and CDR2 sequences are MNHEY and SVGAGI. The CDR3 runs 16 residues. CDR3 in DNA: TGTGCCAGCAGGGCCCGGGACAGGGACCAATACTATGGCTACACCTTC. This encodes CASRARDRDQYYGYTF.

This clonotype showed up just a few times. The rearrangement uses TRBV5-1 and TRBJ2-7, with D uncertain. The ends were cut back, 5 bases at V and 1 base at J, with 10 bases in the middle. Germline V lookup: CDR1 SGHRS, CDR2 YFSETQ. The CDR3 is 13 amino acids. The CDR3, as DNA: TGCGCCAGCAGTCCTGACGTATCCTACGAGCAGTACTTC. As protein: CASSPDVSYEQYF.

This clonotype was observed many times. This chain connects TRBV7-6 to TRBJ2-2; 8 positions match TRBD2. The CDR3 contains 16 residues. Germline CDR1 is SGHVS and CDR2 is FNYEAQ. The V gene end was trimmed by 2 bases and the J gene end by 4 bases; junction bases not matched to a gene: 6. The chain's CDR3 is CASSLSTGGLTGELFF. CDR3 bases: TGTGCCAGCAGCTTATCGACGGGGGGGCTCACCGGGGAGCTGTTTTTT. The full variable domain, in which reference TRBV7-6 and TRBJ2-2 provide the parts outside the CDR3, is GAGVSQSPRYKVTKRGQDVALRCDPISGHVSLYWYRQALGQGPEFLTYFNYEAQQDKSGLPNDRFSAERPEGSISTLTIQRTEQRDSAMYRCASSLSTGGLTGELFFGEGSRLTVL.

There are many counts of this clonotype. J is TRBJ1-1 and V is TRBV9; D not resolved. Trimming removed 0 bases at V and 3 bases at J, with 12 bases between. This CDR3 has 15 amino acids. CDR1 is SGDLS, CDR2 YYNGEE, per germline. CDR3 sequence (DNA): TGTGCCAGCAGCGTAGGTAGGCCTCATGACACTGAAGCTTTCTTT. Protein: CASSVGRPHDTEAFF.

This clonotype was seen ten or more times. The V call is TRBV14, the J call TRBJ2-2, with D maybe TRBD2 (5 bases). The germline V gene has CDR1 SGHDN and CDR2 FVKESK. V dropped 4 bases and J dropped 4 bases, with 10 bases sitting between them. The CDR3 consists of 14 residues. CDR3 nucleotide sequence: TGTGCCAGCAGCCGCTCCGGGATCACCGGGGAGCTGTTTTTT. Amino acid sequence: CASSRSGITGELFF.

This chain uses TRBV7-2 with TRBJ2-3, with D hard to call. This CDR3 spans 15 amino acids. Germline loops: CDR1 SGHTA, CDR2 FQGNSA. Trimming took 3 bases from V and 0 from J, leaving 10 bases between them. The CDR3 region has the DNA TGTGCCAGCAGCTTGTCGAGAAGCAGCACAGATACGCAGTATTTT. It codes for CASSLSRSSTDTQYF.

This clonotype was detected a few times. The V and J genes are TRBV20-1 and TRBJ2-7, with 7 bases lining up with TRBD2. Germline CDR1 reads DFQATT; CDR2 reads SNEGSKA (reference sequence). CDR3 length: 13 residues. The V segment lost 6 bases and the J segment 2 bases; nucleotides outside the gene matches: 7. CDR3 coding DNA: TGCAGTGCGCGGACTAGTCTGACCTACGAGCAGTACTTC. Translating gives CSARTSLTYEQYF.

This clonotype was counted at least ten times. V and J are TRBV6-5 and TRBJ1-2, with TRBD1 as a possible D gene (6 bases). In germline, CDR1 is MNHEY, CDR2 SVGAGI. Trimming left V 0 bases short and J 3 bases short, with 11 bases between. The CDR3 spans 15 residues. CDR3 region: CASSYSGAADYGYTF. The CDR3, as DNA: TGTGCCAGCAGTTACTCGGGGGCAGCGGACTATGGCTACACCTTC.